This TCR beta chain was sequenced for a study of T cell clonotyping in hematopoietic cell transplantation. Study results and caveats: Recipient TCR diversity dropped after transplant; expanded clonotypes rose from day 30 to 180.

A word on this clone: The antigen is unknown.

CDR1 and CDR2 (germline): ENHRY, SYGVKD. Deletions cut 4 bases from V and 2 bases from J, with 16 bases between. The CDR3 has 16 amino acids. Described time point: recipient sample about 28 days before transplant, after cytoreduction. Clones were sequenced by immunoSEQ multiplex PCR, and TCRdb holds only the in-frame ones, with some missing. The sample contains about 69,000 clones, 90% to 96% of which appear only once. The sequences come from peripheral blood mononuclear cells, collected before stem cell transplant. This sequence joins TRBV10-3 and TRBJ2-3; D is uncertain. The clonotype comes from a woman aged 50 to 60 with acute myeloid leukemia. Some clones in this sample may be carry-over from other donors' samples. Here the CDR3 reads CAISATGPPDTDTQYF. CDR3 bases: TGTGCCATCAGTGCTACCGGGCCCCCGGACACAGATACGCAGTATTTT.